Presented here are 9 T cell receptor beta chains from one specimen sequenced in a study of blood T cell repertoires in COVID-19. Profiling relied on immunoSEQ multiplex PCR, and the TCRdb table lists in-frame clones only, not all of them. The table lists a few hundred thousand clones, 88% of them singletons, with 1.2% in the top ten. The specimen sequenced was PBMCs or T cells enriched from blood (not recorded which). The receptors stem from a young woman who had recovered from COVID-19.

CDR3 in DNA: TGTGCCAGCAGGGATAAGACAGGAATTCAGCCCCAGCATTTT. Protein product: CASRDKTGIQPQHF. This chain uses TRBV28 with TRBJ1-5; D might be TRBD1 (6 bases). V shed 6 bases and J shed 6 bases, with 15 bases lying between them. This CDR3 is 14 amino acids long. Germline V lookup: CDR1 MDHEN, CDR2 SYDVKM.

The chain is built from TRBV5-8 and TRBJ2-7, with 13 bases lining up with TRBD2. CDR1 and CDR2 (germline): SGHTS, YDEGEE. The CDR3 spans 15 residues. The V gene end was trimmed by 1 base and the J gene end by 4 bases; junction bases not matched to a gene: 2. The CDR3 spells CASSLLLAGGYEQYF. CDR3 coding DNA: TGTGCCAGCAGCTTGTTACTAGCGGGGGGGTACGAGCAGTACTTC.

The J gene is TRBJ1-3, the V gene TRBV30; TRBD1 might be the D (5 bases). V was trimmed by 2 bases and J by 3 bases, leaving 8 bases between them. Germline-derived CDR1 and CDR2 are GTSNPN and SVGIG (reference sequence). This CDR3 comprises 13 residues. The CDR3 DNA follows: TGTGCCTGGAGTACGACAGTTGGAAACACCATATATTTT. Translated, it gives CAWSTTVGNTIYF.

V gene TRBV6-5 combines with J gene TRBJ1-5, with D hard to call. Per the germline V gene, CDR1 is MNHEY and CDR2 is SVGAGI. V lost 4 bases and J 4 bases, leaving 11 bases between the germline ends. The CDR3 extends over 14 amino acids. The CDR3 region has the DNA TGTGCCAGCAGTTTAGTCCTGATTAATCAGCCCCAGCATTTT. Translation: CASSLVLINQPQHF.

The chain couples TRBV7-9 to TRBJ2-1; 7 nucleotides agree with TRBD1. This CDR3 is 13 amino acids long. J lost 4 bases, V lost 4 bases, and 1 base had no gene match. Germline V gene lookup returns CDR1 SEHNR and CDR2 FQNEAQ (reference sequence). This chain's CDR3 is CASSSTGYNEQFF. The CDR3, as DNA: TGTGCCAGCAGCTCGACAGGGTACAATGAGCAGTTCTTC.

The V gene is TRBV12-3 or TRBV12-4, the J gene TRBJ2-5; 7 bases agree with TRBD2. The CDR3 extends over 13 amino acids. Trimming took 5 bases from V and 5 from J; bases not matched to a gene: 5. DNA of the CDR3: TGTGCCAGCAGTCGGGAGGAGGGCGAGACCCAGTACTTC. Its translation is CASSREEGETQYF.

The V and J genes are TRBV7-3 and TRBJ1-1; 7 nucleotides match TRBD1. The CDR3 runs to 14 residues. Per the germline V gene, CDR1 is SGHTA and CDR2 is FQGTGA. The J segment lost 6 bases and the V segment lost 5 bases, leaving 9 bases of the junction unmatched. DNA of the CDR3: TGTGCCAGCAGCCCACAGGGGAATGTGCCTGAAGCTTTCTTT. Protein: CASSPQGNVPEAFF.

The CDR3 region has the DNA TGTGCCAGCAGCTTGGCCCGGCTAGCATCCTACGAGCAGTACTTC. It is translated as CASSLARLASYEQYF. The V call is TRBV5-6, the J call TRBJ2-7; maybe TRBD2 (5 bases). V was pared by 0 bases and J by 1 base, with 11 bases between. In germline, CDR1 is SGHDT, CDR2 YYEEEE. The CDR3 totals 15 residues.

The CDR3 is CASSLYGQGLNYEQYF. CDR3 in DNA: TGTGCCAGCAGTTTATACGGACAGGGGCTAAATTACGAGCAGTACTTC. This rearrangement joins TRBV27 to TRBJ2-7; 9 bases align to TRBD1. Trimming took 1 base from V and 4 from J; bases not matched to a gene: 8. Germline assignment: CDR1 MNHEY and CDR2 SMNVEV (reference sequence). CDR3 size: 16 residues.